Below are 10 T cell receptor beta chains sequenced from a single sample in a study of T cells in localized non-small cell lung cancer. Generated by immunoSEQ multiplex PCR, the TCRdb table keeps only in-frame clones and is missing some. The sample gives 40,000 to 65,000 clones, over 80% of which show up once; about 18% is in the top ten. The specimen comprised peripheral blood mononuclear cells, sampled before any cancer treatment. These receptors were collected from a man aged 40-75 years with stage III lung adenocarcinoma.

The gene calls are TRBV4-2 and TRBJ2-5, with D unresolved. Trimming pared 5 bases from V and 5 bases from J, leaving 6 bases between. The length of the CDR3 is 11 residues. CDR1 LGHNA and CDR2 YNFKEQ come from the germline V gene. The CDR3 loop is CASSFGETQYF. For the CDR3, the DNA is TGTGCCAGCAGCTTCGGGGAGACCCAGTACTTC.

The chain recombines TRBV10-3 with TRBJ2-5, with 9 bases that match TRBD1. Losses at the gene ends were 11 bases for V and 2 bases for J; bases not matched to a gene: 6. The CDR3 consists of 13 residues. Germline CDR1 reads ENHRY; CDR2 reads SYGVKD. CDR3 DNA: TGTGCCTCACAGGGGGCTCTTCAAGAGACCCAGTACTTC. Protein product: CASQGALQETQYF.

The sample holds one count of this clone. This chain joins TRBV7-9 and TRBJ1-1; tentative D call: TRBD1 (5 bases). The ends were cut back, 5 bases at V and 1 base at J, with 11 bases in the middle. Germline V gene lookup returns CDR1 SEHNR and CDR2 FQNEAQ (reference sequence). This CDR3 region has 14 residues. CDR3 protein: CASSRGTENTEAFF. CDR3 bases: TGTGCCAGCAGCCGCGGGACGGAGAACACTGAAGCTTTCTTT.

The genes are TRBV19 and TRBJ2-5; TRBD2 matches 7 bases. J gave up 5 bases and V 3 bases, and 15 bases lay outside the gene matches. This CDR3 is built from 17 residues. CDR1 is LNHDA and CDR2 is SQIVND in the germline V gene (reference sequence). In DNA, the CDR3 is TGTGCCAGTAGTATGAGTCGGGCGGGGGACTCCGGGGAGACCCAGTACTTC. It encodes CASSMSRAGDSGETQYF.

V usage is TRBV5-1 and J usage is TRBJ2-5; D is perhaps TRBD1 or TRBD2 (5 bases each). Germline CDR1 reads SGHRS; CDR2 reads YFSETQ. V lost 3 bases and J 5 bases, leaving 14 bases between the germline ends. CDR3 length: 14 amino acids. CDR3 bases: TGCGCCAGCAGCTACATGGGGGATGGTGAGACCCAGTACTTC. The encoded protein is CASSYMGDGETQYF.

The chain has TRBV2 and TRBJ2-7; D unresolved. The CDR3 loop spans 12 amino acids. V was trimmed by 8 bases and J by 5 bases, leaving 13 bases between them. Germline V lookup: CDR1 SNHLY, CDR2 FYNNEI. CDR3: CASRWSKDEQYF. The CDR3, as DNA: TGTGCCAGCCGCTGGTCTAAAGACGAGCAGTACTTC.

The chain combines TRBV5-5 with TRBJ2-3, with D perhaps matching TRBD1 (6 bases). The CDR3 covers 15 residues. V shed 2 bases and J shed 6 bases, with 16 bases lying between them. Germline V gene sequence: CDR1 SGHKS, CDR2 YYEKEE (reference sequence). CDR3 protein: CASSFGDMGLDTQYF. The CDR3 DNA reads TGTGCCAGCAGCTTTGGGGACATGGGGCTGGATACGCAGTATTTT.

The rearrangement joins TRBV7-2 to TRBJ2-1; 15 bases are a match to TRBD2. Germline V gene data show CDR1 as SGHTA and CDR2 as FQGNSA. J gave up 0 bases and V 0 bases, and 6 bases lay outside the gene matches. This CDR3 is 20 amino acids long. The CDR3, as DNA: TGTGCCAGCAGCTTAGCGAAGGGACTAGCGGGGGGCAGCTCCTACAATGAGCAGTTCTTC. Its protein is CASSLAKGLAGGSSYNEQFF.

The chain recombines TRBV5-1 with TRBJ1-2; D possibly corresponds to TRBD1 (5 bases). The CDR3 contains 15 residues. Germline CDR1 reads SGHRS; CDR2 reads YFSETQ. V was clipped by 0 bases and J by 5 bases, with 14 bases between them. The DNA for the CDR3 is TGCGCCAGCAGCTTGGGGGACCTACGACGATATGGCTACACCTTC. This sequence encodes CASSLGDLRRYGYTF.

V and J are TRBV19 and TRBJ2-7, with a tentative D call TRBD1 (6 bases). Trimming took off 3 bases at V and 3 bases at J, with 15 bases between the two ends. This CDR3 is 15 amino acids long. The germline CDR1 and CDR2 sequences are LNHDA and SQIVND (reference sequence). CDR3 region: CASSISPGESYEQYF. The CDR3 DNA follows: TGTGCCAGTAGTATCAGTCCAGGGGAGAGCTACGAGCAGTACTTC.